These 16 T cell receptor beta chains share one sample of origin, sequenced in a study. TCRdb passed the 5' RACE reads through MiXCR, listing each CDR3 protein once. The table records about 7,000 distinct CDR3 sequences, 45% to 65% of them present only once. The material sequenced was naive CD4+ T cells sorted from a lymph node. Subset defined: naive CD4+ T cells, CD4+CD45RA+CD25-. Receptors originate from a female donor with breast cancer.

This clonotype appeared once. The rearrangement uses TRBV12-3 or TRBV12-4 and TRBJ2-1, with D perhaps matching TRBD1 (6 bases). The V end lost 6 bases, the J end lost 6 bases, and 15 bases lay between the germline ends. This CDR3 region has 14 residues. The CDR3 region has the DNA TGTGCCAGCAGCCCAGACGGACAGCCCAATGAGCAGTTCTTC. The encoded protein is CASSPDGQPNEQFF.

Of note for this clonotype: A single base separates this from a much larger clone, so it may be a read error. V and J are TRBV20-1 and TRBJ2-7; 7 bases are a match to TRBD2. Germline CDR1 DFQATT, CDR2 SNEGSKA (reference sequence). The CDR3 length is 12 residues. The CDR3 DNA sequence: TGCAGTGCTGGCCGGGAGGCCCTCGAGCAGCACTTC. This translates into CSAGREALEQHF.

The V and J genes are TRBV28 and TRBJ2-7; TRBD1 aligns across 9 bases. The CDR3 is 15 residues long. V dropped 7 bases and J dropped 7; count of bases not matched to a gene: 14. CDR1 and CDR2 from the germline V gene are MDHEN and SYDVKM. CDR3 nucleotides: TGTGCCAGCAATTCTCAACCCGGGACAGGGCGGGAGCAGTACTTC. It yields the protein CASNSQPGTGREQYF.

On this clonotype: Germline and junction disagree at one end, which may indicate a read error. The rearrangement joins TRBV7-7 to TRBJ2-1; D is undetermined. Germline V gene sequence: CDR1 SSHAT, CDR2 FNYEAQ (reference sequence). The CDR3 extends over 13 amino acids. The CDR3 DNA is TGTGCTAGCAGCTCCCACCAAAACAATGAGCAGTTCTTC. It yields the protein CASSSHQNNEQFF.

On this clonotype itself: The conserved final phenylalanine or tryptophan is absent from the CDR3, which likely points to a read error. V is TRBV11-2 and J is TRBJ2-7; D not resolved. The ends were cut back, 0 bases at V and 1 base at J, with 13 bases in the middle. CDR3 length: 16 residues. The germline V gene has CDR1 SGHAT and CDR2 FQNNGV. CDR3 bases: TGTGCCAGCAGCTTAGATCGTTTGGGCAGGTCCTACGAGCAGTACCTC. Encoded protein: CASSLDRLGRSYEQYL.

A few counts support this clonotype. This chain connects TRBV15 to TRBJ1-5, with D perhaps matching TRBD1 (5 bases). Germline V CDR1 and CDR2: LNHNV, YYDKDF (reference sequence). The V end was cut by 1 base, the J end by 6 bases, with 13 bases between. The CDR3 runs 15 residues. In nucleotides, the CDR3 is TGTGCCACCAGCAGAGCCTTGAGGGGTGGTCAGCCCCAGCATTTT. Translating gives CATSRALRGGQPQHF.

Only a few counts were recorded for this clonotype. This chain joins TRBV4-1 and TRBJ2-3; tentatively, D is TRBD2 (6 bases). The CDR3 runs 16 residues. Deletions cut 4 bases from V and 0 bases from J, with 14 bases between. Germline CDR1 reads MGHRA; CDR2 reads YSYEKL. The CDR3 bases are TGCGCCAGCAGCCTTCGTACCGGGACTAGCACAGATACGCAGTATTTT. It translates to CASSLRTGTSTDTQYF.

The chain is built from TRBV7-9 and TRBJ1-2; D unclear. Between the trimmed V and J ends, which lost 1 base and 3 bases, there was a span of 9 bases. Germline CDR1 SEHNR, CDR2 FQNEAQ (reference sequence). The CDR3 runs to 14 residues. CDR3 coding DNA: TGTGCCAGCAGCTTAGATCTGAGCTACTATGGCTACACCTTC. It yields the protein CASSLDLSYYGYTF.

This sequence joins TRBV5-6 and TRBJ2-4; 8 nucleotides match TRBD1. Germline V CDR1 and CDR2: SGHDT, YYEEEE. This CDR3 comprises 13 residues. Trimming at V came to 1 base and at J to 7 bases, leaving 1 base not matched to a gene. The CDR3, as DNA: TGTGCCAGCAGCTTGAGACAGGGGAACATTCAGTACTTC. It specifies CASSLRQGNIQYF.

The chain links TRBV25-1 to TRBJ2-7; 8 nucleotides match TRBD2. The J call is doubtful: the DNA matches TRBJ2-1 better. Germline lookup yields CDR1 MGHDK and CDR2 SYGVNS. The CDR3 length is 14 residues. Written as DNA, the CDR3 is TGTGCCAGCAGACTAGCGGAGCCCTCCAATGAGCAGTTCTTC. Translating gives CASRLAEPSNEQFF.

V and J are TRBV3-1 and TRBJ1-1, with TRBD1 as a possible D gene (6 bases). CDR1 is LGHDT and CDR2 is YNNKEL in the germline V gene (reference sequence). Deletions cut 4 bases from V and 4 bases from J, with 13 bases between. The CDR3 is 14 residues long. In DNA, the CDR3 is TGTGCCAGCAGCCCCCGCGGGGGCTTCACTGAAGCTTTCTTT. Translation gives CASSPRGGFTEAFF.

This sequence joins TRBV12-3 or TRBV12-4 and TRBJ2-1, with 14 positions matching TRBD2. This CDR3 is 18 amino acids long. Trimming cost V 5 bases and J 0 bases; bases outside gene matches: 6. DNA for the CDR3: TGTGCCAGCAGTCCGGGACTAGCGGGGGCCAGCTCCTACAATGAGCAGTTCTTC. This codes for CASSPGLAGASSYNEQFF.

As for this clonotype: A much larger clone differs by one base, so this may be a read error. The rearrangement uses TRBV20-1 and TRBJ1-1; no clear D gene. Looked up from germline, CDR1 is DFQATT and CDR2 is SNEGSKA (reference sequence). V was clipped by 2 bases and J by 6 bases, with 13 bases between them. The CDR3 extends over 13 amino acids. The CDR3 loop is CSARQDIYSEAFF. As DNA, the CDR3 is TGCAGTGCTAGACAAGACATTTACTCTGAAGCTTTCTTT.

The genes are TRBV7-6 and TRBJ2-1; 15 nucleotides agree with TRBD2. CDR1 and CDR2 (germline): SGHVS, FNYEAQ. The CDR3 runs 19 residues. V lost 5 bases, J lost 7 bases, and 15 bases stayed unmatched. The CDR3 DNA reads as TGTGCCAGCAGCCTAATACACAGGACTAGCGGGGGGGCCGGGAATGAGCAGTTCTTC. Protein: CASSLIHRTSGGAGNEQFF.

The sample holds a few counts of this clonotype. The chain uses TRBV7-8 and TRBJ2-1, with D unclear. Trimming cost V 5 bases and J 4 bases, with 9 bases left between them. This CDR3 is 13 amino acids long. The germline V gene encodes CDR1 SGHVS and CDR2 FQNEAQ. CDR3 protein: CASSKTRYNEQFF. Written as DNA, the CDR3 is TGTGCCAGCAGCAAGACAAGGTACAATGAGCAGTTCTTC.

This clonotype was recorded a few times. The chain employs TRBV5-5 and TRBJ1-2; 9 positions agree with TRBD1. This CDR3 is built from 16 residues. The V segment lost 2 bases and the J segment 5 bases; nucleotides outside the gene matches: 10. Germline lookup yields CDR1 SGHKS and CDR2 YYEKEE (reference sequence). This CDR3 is CASSFNTGQGIYGYTF. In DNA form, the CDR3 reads TGTGCCAGCAGCTTCAATACGGGACAGGGAATATATGGCTACACCTTC.